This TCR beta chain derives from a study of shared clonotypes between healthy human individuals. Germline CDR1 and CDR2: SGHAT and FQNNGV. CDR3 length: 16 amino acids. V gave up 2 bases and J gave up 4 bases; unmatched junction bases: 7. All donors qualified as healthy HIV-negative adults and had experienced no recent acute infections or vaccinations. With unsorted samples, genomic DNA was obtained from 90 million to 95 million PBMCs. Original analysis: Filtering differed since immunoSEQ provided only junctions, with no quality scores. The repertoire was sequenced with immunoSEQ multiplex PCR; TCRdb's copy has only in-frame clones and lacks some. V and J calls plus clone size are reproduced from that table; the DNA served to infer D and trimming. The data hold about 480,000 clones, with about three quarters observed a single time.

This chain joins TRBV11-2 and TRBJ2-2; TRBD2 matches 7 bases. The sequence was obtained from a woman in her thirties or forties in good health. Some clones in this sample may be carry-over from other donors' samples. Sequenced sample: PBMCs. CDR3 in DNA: TGTGCCAGCAGCTTACGCACTGAGCGGGGCACCGGGGAGCTGTTTTTT. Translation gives CASSLRTERGTGELFF.